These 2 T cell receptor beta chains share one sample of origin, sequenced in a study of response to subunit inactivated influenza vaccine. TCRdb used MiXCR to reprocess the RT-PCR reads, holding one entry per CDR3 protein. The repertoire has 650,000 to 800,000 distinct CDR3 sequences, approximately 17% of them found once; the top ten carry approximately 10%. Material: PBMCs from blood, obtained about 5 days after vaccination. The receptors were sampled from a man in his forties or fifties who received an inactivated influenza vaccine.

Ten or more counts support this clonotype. The CDR3 sequence is CASSYRTEYNEQFF. The CDR3 DNA is TGTGCCAGCAGTTACAGGACAGAGTACAATGAGCAGTTCTTC. The V call is TRBV6-5, the J call TRBJ2-1, with D possibly being TRBD1 (6 bases). Germline V gives CDR1 MNHEY, CDR2 SVGAGI. V lost 2 bases to trimming and J lost 4 bases, with 9 bases between them. The length of the CDR3 is 14 residues.

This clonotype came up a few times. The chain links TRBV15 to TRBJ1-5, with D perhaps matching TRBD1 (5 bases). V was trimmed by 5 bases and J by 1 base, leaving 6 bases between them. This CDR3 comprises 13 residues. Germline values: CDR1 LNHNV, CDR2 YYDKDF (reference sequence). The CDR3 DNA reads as TGTGCCACCAGCCGACAGAGCAATCAGCCCCAGCATTTT. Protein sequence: CATSRQSNQPQHF.